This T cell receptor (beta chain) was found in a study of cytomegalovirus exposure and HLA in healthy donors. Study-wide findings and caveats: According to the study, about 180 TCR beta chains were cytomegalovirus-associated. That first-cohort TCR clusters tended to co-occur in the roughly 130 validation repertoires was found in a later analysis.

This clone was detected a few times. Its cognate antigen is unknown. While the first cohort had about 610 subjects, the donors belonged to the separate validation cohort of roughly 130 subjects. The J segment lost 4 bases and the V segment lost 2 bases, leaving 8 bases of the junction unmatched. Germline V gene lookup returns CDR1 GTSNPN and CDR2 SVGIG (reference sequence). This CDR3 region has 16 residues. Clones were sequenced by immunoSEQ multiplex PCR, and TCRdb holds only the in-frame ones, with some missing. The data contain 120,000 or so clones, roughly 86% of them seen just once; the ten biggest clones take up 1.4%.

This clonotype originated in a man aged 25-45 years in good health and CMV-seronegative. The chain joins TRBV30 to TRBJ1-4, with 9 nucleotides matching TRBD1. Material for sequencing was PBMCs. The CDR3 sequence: CAWSPIGTGFNEKLFF. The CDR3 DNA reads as TGTGCCTGGAGTCCAATAGGGACAGGGTTTAATGAAAAACTGTTTTTT.